The 10 T cell receptor beta chains presented below share a single source sample, sequenced in a study of blood T cells in healthy people across ages (dated by TCRdb to 2015 to 2017). The library came from 5' RACE. TCRdb names Illumina HiSeq 2500 as the instrument used. A second PCR of 7 to 11 cycles was run with a J-beta primer mix and a sample-barcoded 5' primer. Starting from the raw public reads, TCRdb applied fastp trimming at Q25, assembled clones with MiXCR and retained in-frame beta chains. Identical CDR3 protein sequences are pooled into one entry, listed with their most common genes and DNA. Within this sample are some 1 million distinct CDR3 sequences, with 35% to 55% of them counted one time only. The ten largest clones represent 18% of the sample. Sequenced: blood. Receptors originate from a woman aged 60-70 years in good health.

A single count supports this clonotype. The chain employs TRBV6-5 and TRBJ2-7; D is unclear. Trimming removed 7 bases at V and 5 bases at J, with 15 bases between. Looked up from germline, CDR1 is MNHEY and CDR2 is SVGAGI. This CDR3 has 13 residues. CDR3 coding DNA: TGTGCCAGCACCTTTAGGAGTACCCACGAGCAGTACTTC. Amino acids: CASTFRSTHEQYF.

In this sample, this clonotype turned up a few times. The chain carries TRBV29-1 and TRBJ2-7; 8 nucleotides align to TRBD1. Germline V gene sequence: CDR1 SQVTM, CDR2 ANQGSEA. Trimming took 4 bases from V and 3 from J; bases not matched to a gene: 5. The CDR3 length is 13 residues. The CDR3 nucleotides read TGCAGCGTTGGCAGGGGGCGCAACTACGAGCAGTACTTC. As protein: CSVGRGRNYEQYF.

The chain recombines TRBV15 with TRBJ2-4; D may be TRBD1 or TRBD2 (5 bases each). The end of the DNA is better explained by TRBJ2-7, so the J call may be wrong. This CDR3 region has 15 residues. The germline gives CDR1 LNHNV, CDR2 YYDKDF (reference sequence). CDR3 protein: CATSRARDRLYEQYF. CDR3 sequence (DNA): TGTGCCACCAGCAGAGCAAGGGACCGACTCTACGAGCAGTACTTC.

The chain has TRBV4-1 and TRBJ2-3, with D unresolved. Germline V gene sequence: CDR1 MGHRA, CDR2 YSYEKL. V was shortened by 1 base and J by 2 bases, with 10 bases between the two germline ends. This CDR3 is built from 15 residues. This CDR3 reads CASSQVQNPTDTQYF. Written as DNA, the CDR3 is TGCGCCAGCAGCCAAGTCCAGAATCCCACAGATACGCAGTATTTT.

V usage is TRBV10-3 and J usage is TRBJ2-1; D is ambiguous. Trimming stripped 8 bases from V and 8 bases from J, with 19 bases between. The CDR3 is made up of 14 amino acids. Germline V gene data show CDR1 as ENHRY and CDR2 as SYGVKD. CDR3 sequence reads: CAIRMPSATHEQFF. DNA of the CDR3: TGTGCCATCCGAATGCCAAGCGCGACCCATGAGCAGTTCTTC.

About this clonotype: This sequence may be a read error, since a much larger clone differs from it by one base. The CDR3 is CASRATVLSYNEQYF. CDR3 DNA: TGTGCCAGCAGAGCGACAGTCCTCTCCTACAATGAGCAGTACTTC. This sequence joins TRBV2 and TRBJ2-1, with a possible D match to TRBD1 (5 bases). The end of the DNA is better explained by TRBJ2-7, so the J call may be wrong. The germline V gene encodes CDR1 SNHLY and CDR2 FYNNEI. The CDR3 is 15 residues long.

V and J are TRBV20-1 and TRBJ1-3; 7 nucleotides agree with TRBD1. This CDR3 has 16 amino acids. After removal of 1 base from V and 0 bases from J, the junction contained 6 bases not matched to a gene. Germline loops: CDR1 DFQATT, CDR2 SNEGSKA (reference sequence). CDR3 coding DNA: TGCAGTGCTAGAGTCCCGGGACAGCCCTCTGGAAACACCATATATTTT. It yields the protein CSARVPGQPSGNTIYF.

The V gene is TRBV20-1, the J gene TRBJ2-7; 11 positions match TRBD1. In germline, CDR1 is DFQATT, CDR2 SNEGSKA (reference sequence). V shed 5 bases, J shed 3 bases, and the junction held 6 bases outside the gene matches. CDR3 length: 14 amino acids. The CDR3, as DNA: TGCAGTGCTCGTCCGGGACAGGGGGGCTACGAGCAGTACTTC. Encoded protein: CSARPGQGGYEQYF.

V usage is TRBV12-3 or TRBV12-4 and J usage is TRBJ2-5; D is undetermined. The CDR3 has 14 residues. V was cut by 2 bases and J by 5 bases, with 12 bases left in between. CDR3 coding DNA: TGTGCCAGCAGTTTAAACCGTTACGGGGAGACCCAGTACTTC. As protein: CASSLNRYGETQYF.

The V gene is TRBV12-3 or TRBV12-4, the J gene TRBJ2-5; 7 bases align to TRBD2. J was trimmed by 4 bases and V by 6 bases; bases with no gene match: 8. This CDR3 has 14 residues. CDR3 sequence (DNA): TGTGCCAGCAGCGCATCGGGGGGTTTAGAGACCCAGTACTTC. Translating gives CASSASGGLETQYF.